This record concerns one T cell receptor (beta chain) sequence. Amplification from RNA transcripts yielded the TCR beta CDR3 regions. RT-PCR was first run with HTBI primers, then multiplex PCR in a second round. TCRdb passed the multiplex PCR reads through MiXCR, listing each CDR3 protein once. The sample holds 560,000 or so distinct CDR3 sequences, less than 45% seen once. The data belong to a study of Graves' ophthalmopathy and Graves' hyperthyroidism. V shed 4 bases, J shed 9 bases, and the junction held 2 bases outside the gene matches. This CDR3 region has 13 residues. From germline, CDR1 is SGHRS and CDR2 YFSETQ.

The chain recombines TRBV5-1 with TRBJ1-6, with 9 nucleotides matching TRBD1. The sequence came from an adult man with Graves' hyperthyroidism. Material for sequencing was peripheral blood or thyroid tissue (not recorded which). As DNA, the CDR3 is TGCGCCAGCAGCAGGGACAGGGCTTCACCCCTCCACTTT. This sequence encodes CASSRDRASPLHF.